The 32 T cell receptor beta chains below come from one sample, sequenced in a study of OX40 agonist ivuxolimab in advanced cancers. TCRdb's copy holds only in-frame clones and misses some; the assay was immunoSEQ multiplex PCR. The data contain 75,000 to 100,000 clones, roughly four fifths of them seen just once; the ten biggest clones take up approximately 5.5%. This specimen was CD4+ or CD8+ T cells sorted from blood, taken in a trial of the OX40 agonist ivuxolimab. These receptors were collected from an adult with an advanced solid tumor such as melanoma, head and neck, liver or kidney cancer.

With respect to this clone: Other DNA sequences in the same sample also yield this CDR3. V gene TRBV5-1 combines with J gene TRBJ1-3; no reliable D call. The germline gives CDR1 SGHRS, CDR2 YFSETQ. The CDR3 sequence is 15 residues long. V shed 0 bases and J shed 0 bases, with 7 bases lying between them. CDR3: CASSLAGSSGNTIYF. In nucleotides, the CDR3 is TGCGCCAGCAGCTTGGCAGGTTCCTCTGGAAACACCATATATTTT.

V gene TRBV19 combines with J gene TRBJ2-7; a weak D match, TRBD1 (6 bases). The CDR3 has 14 amino acids. V lost 6 bases, J lost 0 bases, and 12 bases lay in between. The germline gives CDR1 LNHDA, CDR2 SQIVND (reference sequence). In DNA, the CDR3 is TGTGCCAGTAGCATGACAGGCACCTCCTACGAGCAGTACTTC. This sequence encodes CASSMTGTSYEQYF.

V usage is TRBV7-9 and J usage is TRBJ1-1; D is uncertain. V was pared by 1 base and J by 6 bases, with 9 bases between. CDR1 SEHNR and CDR2 FQNEAQ come from the germline V gene (reference sequence). The CDR3 is 13 amino acids. The CDR3 is CASSLVIGPEAFF. The CDR3 DNA sequence: TGTGCCAGCAGCTTAGTTATAGGACCTGAAGCTTTCTTT.

This chain links TRBV6-6 with TRBJ1-2, with D perhaps matching TRBD1 (6 bases). Germline V lookup: CDR1 MNHNY, CDR2 SVGAGI (reference sequence). The CDR3 consists of 11 residues. The V and J ends lost 6 bases and 7 bases respectively, with 9 bases between them. The CDR3: CASSVGGGYTF. In nucleotides, the CDR3 is TGTGCCAGCAGCGTAGGGGGTGGCTACACCTTC.

The genes are TRBV6-1 and TRBJ1-4; 9 positions match TRBD1. CDR3 length: 15 amino acids. Trimming at V came to 4 bases and at J to 4 bases, leaving 4 bases not matched to a gene. Germline V gene lookup returns CDR1 MNHNS and CDR2 SASEGT. CDR3 nucleotide sequence: TGTGCCAGCAGTGCCTCGACAGGGGGTAATGAAAAACTGTTTTTT. Its protein product is CASSASTGGNEKLFF.

V gene TRBV5-1 combines with J gene TRBJ1-3, with 9 positions matching TRBD1. The V and J ends lost 0 bases and 5 bases, in that order; junction bases with no gene match: 6. CDR1 SGHRS and CDR2 YFSETQ come from the germline V gene. This CDR3 contains 16 residues. The CDR3 bases are TGCGCCAGCAGCTTGGCTTCCGGGACAGGGAGAAACACCATATATTTT. Translation gives CASSLASGTGRNTIYF.

The CDR3 DNA is TGTGCCAGCAGCCTCGGGGCCGACACTGAAGCTTTCTTT. Translating it yields CASSLGADTEAFF. The chain carries TRBV6-5 and TRBJ1-1; maybe TRBD1 (5 bases). The V end was cut by 6 bases, the J end by 3 bases, with 11 bases between. The CDR3 runs to 13 residues. Per germline, CDR1 MNHEY and CDR2 SVGAGI.

The chain carries TRBV27 and TRBJ2-7; the D is unclear. The germline V gene has CDR1 MNHEY and CDR2 SMNVEV (reference sequence). V shed 5 bases and J shed 3 bases, with 8 bases lying between them. The CDR3 has 12 amino acids. The CDR3 DNA is TGTGCCAGCAGTCCTTATGGCTACGAGCAGTACTTC. Its protein is CASSPYGYEQYF.

This clone was picked up a small number of times. The V and J genes are TRBV10-3 and TRBJ1-5; D ambiguous. This CDR3 contains 14 residues. V lost 3 bases and J 3 bases, leaving 9 bases between the germline ends. Germline values: CDR1 ENHRY, CDR2 SYGVKD. The CDR3 reads CAISEGQNNQPQHF. CDR3 sequence (DNA): TGTGCCATCAGTGAAGGCCAGAACAATCAGCCCCAGCATTTT.

This chain links TRBV6-4 with TRBJ2-7; TRBD1 agrees at 8 bases. The CDR3 runs to 17 residues. J gave up 3 bases and V 2 bases, and 12 bases lay outside the gene matches. CDR1 is MRHNA and CDR2 is SNTAGT in the germline V gene. The CDR3 DNA follows: TGTGCCAGCAGTGACCCATCATGGACAGGGATTTTCTACGAGCAGTACTTC. This gives the protein CASSDPSWTGIFYEQYF.

This chain connects TRBV7-9 to TRBJ1-3; 8 bases agree with TRBD1. The germline gives CDR1 SEHNR, CDR2 FQNEAQ (reference sequence). The CDR3 is 19 amino acids. The J segment lost 0 bases and the V segment lost 0 bases, leaving 10 bases of the junction unmatched. The DNA of the CDR3 is TGTGCCAGCAGCTTAGCGCGAGGACAGGGCTCGGTCTCTGGAAACACCATATATTTT. Translated, it gives CASSLARGQGSVSGNTIYF. The whole variable domain, filled in from reference TRBV7-9 and TRBJ1-3, reads DTGVSQNPRHKITKRGQNVTFRCDPISEHNRLYWYRQTLGQGPEFLTYFQNEAQLEKSRLLSDRFSAERPKGSFSTLEIQRTEQGDSAMYLCASSLARGQGSVSGNTIYFGEGSWLTVV.

J is TRBJ2-5 and V is TRBV27; D may be TRBD2 (5 bases). This CDR3 region has 13 residues. Trimming took off 3 bases at V and 3 bases at J, with 8 bases between the two ends. Germline V CDR1 and CDR2: MNHEY, SMNVEV (reference sequence). DNA for the CDR3: TGTGCCAGCAGTTTTAGGGAGAAAGAGACCCAGTACTTC. It yields the protein CASSFREKETQYF.

The J gene is TRBJ1-1, the V gene TRBV25-1; D is unresolved. V lost 9 bases, J lost 3 bases, and 11 bases lay in between. This CDR3 is 12 amino acids long. Germline-derived CDR1 and CDR2 are MGHDK and SYGVNS. CDR3 DNA: TGTGCCAGTTCGGGATTGGACACTGAAGCTTTCTTT. Translated, it gives CASSGLDTEAFF.

V is TRBV5-1 and J is TRBJ2-3, with TRBD2 matching over 9 bases. CDR3 length equals 15 residues. Germline V gene lookup returns CDR1 SGHRS and CDR2 YFSETQ. Germline trimming cut 1 base from V and 0 bases from J; bases unmatched to any gene: 0. The CDR3 region is CASSLTSGSTDTQYF. CDR3 in DNA: TGCGCCAGCAGCTTGACTAGCGGGAGCACAGATACGCAGTATTTT.

This CDR3 is CASSPVRGNGYTF. In nucleotides, the CDR3 is TGTGCCAGCAGCCCGGTCAGGGGGAATGGCTACACCTTC. The rearrangement joins TRBV14 to TRBJ1-2, with 7 positions matching TRBD1. Germline values: CDR1 SGHDN, CDR2 FVKESK. Trimming cost V 4 bases and J 6 bases; bases outside gene matches: 5. The CDR3 totals 13 residues.

A note on this clone: One end of the junction varies from germline; a read error may be responsible. The chain recombines TRBV7-2 with TRBJ2-2; TRBD1 or TRBD2 may be the D gene (5 bases each). This CDR3 contains 13 residues. From germline, CDR1 is SGHTA and CDR2 FQGNSA. The CDR3 nucleotides are TGTGCCAGCAGATTAGGGACCACCGGGGAGCTGTTTTTT. Its translation is CASRLGTTGELFF.

As for this clone: One end of the junction is discordant with germline, which a read error may explain. The chain carries TRBV4-1 and TRBJ2-4; TRBD2 is a possible D gene (6 bases). CDR1 is MGHRA, CDR2 YSYEKL, per germline. CDR3 length: 16 amino acids. The CDR3 is CASSSQAGGAKNIQHF. The DNA of the CDR3 is TGCGCCAGCAGCAGCCAGGCCGGGGGAGCCAAAAACATTCAGCACTTC.

This clone was counted between two and nine times. The chain combines TRBV11-3 with TRBJ1-2, with D possibly TRBD1 on 5 matching bases. The CDR3 spans 14 residues. Looked up from germline, CDR1 is SGHNT and CDR2 is YENEEA. The V gene lost 7 bases and the J gene lost 7 bases, with 19 bases spanning the gap. The CDR3 nucleotides are TGTGCCAGCACCACTATGGACACTACTTTTGGCTACACCTTC. Its protein is CASTTMDTTFGYTF.

This chain connects TRBV7-2 to TRBJ2-7; D remains ambiguous. Germline V gene sequence: CDR1 SGHTA, CDR2 FQGNSA. The germline V and J ends were trimmed by 1 base and 4 bases, with 11 bases remaining between them. The CDR3 spans 14 residues. The CDR3 reads CASSLVLGNYEQYF. Written as DNA, the CDR3 is TGTGCCAGCAGCTTAGTGTTAGGGAATTACGAGCAGTACTTC. Full variable domain (missing parts from reference TRBV7-2 and TRBJ2-7): GAGVSQSPSNKVTEKGKDVELRCDPISGHTALYWYRQSLGQGLEFLIYFQGNSAPDKSGLPSDRFSAERTGGSVSTLTIQRTQQEDSAVYLCASSLVLGNYEQYFGPGTRLTVT.

The V and J genes are TRBV10-3 and TRBJ2-7; D gene unclear. The CDR3 covers 13 residues. V was clipped by 0 bases and J by 2 bases, with 5 bases between them. CDR1 is ENHRY and CDR2 is SYGVKD in the germline V gene. The CDR3 spells CAISESRAYEQYF. The CDR3 DNA sequence: TGTGCCATCAGTGAGTCACGAGCCTACGAGCAGTACTTC.

The chain recombines TRBV10-2 with TRBJ1-5; D remains unclear. V lost 4 bases, J lost 4 bases, and 5 bases lay in between. The CDR3 spans 12 residues. CDR1 and CDR2 (germline): WSHSY, SAAADI. The CDR3 spells CASSVGNQPQHF. The CDR3 region has the DNA TGCGCCAGCAGTGTAGGGAATCAGCCCCAGCATTTT.

This chain connects TRBV6-5 to TRBJ2-3; 7 bases align to TRBD2. Germline V gene lookup returns CDR1 MNHEY and CDR2 SVGAGI. With 2 bases clipped from V and 0 bases from J, the junction kept 5 bases outside the gene matches. The CDR3 length is 16 residues. The chain's CDR3 is CASSYRGGGSTDTQYF. The CDR3, as DNA: TGTGCCAGCAGTTACCGTGGCGGGGGAAGCACAGATACGCAGTATTTT.

J is TRBJ2-7 and V is TRBV30; 10 nucleotides agree with TRBD1. The CDR3 loop spans 15 amino acids. The ends lost 2 bases at V and 0 bases at J; junction bases unmatched: 4. CDR1 is GTSNPN, CDR2 SVGIG, per germline (reference sequence). The CDR3 bases are TGTGCCTGGAGTACCGGGACAGGGGCCTCCTACGAGCAGTACTTC. This translates into CAWSTGTGASYEQYF.

The chain couples TRBV7-9 to TRBJ2-2; D is perhaps TRBD1 (5 bases). The V gene's germline CDR1 is SEHNR and CDR2 FQNEAQ (reference sequence). The V gene lost 7 bases and the J gene lost 0 bases, with 12 bases spanning the gap. This CDR3 comprises 15 residues. The CDR3 nucleotides are TGTGCCAGCAAAGACAGAGAAACGAACACCGGGGAGCTGTTTTTT. It is translated as CASKDRETNTGELFF.

The chain joins TRBV7-9 to TRBJ1-1; D unresolved. CDR1 is SEHNR, CDR2 FQNEAQ, per germline (reference sequence). CDR3 length equals 15 residues. Trimming pared 5 bases from V and 1 base from J, leaving 14 bases between. CDR3: CASSDLEAGNTEAFF. CDR3 bases: TGTGCCAGCAGCGACCTAGAGGCCGGGAACACTGAAGCTTTCTTT.

The rearrangement uses TRBV30 and TRBJ1-4; 7 bases fit TRBD1. The CDR3 has 14 residues. V was pared by 3 bases and J by 7 bases, with 8 bases of the junction left unmatched. CDR1 GTSNPN and CDR2 SVGIG come from the germline V gene (reference sequence). This chain's CDR3 is CAWRDRDSAEKLFF. CDR3 sequence (DNA): TGTGCCTGGAGAGACCGGGACAGCGCTGAAAAACTGTTTTTT.

The chain combines TRBV27 with TRBJ2-3; TRBD2 matches 11 bases. The CDR3 length is 16 residues. The germline CDR1 and CDR2 sequences are MNHEY and SMNVEV (reference sequence). J was trimmed by 0 bases and V by 5 bases; bases with no gene match: 4. CDR3 residues: CASSLIAGGSTDTQYF. CDR3 bases: TGTGCCAGCAGTCTGATAGCGGGGGGGAGCACAGATACGCAGTATTTT.

This rearrangement joins TRBV7-9 to TRBJ1-2; D perhaps matches TRBD1 (6 bases). CDR1 and CDR2 (germline): SEHNR, FQNEAQ (reference sequence). This CDR3 region has 14 residues. The chain's CDR3 is CVVETGPALDGYTF. The CDR3, as DNA: TGTGTCGTAGAGACAGGCCCCGCATTGGATGGCTACACCTTC.

The chain joins TRBV27 to TRBJ2-5; D is ambiguous. The closer fit of TRBJ2-7 to the DNA end suggests the J call may be wrong. Germline CDR1 MNHEY, CDR2 SMNVEV (reference sequence). This CDR3 spans 13 amino acids. For the CDR3, the DNA is TGTGCCAGCAGTTTAGGAGTTTTCTACGAGCAGTACTTC. Protein product: CASSLGVFYEQYF.

The chain combines TRBV30 with TRBJ1-1; no clear D. The CDR3 length is 15 residues. Germline CDR1 GTSNPN, CDR2 SVGIG (reference sequence). Trimming left V 4 bases short and J 1 base short, with 16 bases between. CDR3 DNA sequence: TGTGCCTGGAATCCCATGGCAGTTAAGAACACTGAAGCTTTCTTT. It encodes CAWNPMAVKNTEAFF.

DNA for the CDR3: TGCGCCAGCAGCTTGACGGGGCAGAGGAATTCACCCCTCCACTTT. Residues: CASSLTGQRNSPLHF. The chain carries TRBV5-1 and TRBJ1-6; D possibly corresponds to TRBD1 (5 bases). Between the trimmed V and J ends, which lost 1 base and 7 bases, there was a span of 12 bases. Germline V gene lookup returns CDR1 SGHRS and CDR2 YFSETQ. This CDR3 contains 15 residues.

This chain links TRBV9 with TRBJ1-1, with D tentatively TRBD1 (5 bases). CDR1 and CDR2 from the germline V gene are SGDLS and YYNGEE. Trimming pared 4 bases from V and 6 bases from J, leaving 19 bases between. The CDR3 runs 15 residues. CDR3 DNA sequence: TGTGCCAGCAGCCCCCGACTGGGAGGGACCCCTGAAGCTTTCTTT. This encodes CASSPRLGGTPEAFF.